Here is one T cell receptor (beta chain) with its context. Sample-barcoded 5' priming and a J-beta primer mix drove a second PCR of about 6 to 12 cycles. TCRdb called the 5' RACE reads again in MiXCR, with one record for every CDR3 protein. The table includes under 850,000 distinct CDR3 sequences, 35% to 40% detected once. V was pared by 1 base and J by 11 bases, with 8 bases of the junction left unmatched. From germline, CDR1 is SGHRS and CDR2 YFSETQ. This CDR3 region has 15 residues. These data originate in a study of blood T cells in healthy people across ages. The sequencing sample was made of blood. The chain has TRBV5-1 and TRBJ2-1, with 11 bases matching TRBD1. This TCR was sampled from a man in his late teens or twenties in good health. CDR3 loop: CASSLWGTGGEQQFF. CDR3 coding DNA: TGCGCCAGCAGCTTGTGGGGGACAGGGGGGGAACAGCAGTTCTTC.